One and the same sample provided the 29 T cell receptor beta chains below, sequenced in a study of CD8 T cells in Susac syndrome. cDNA came from roughly 0.53 to 1 ug RNA primed by random hexamers. One entry per CDR3 protein results from TCRdb running MiXCR on the immunoSEQ multiplex PCR reads. Found here are fewer than 70,000 distinct CDR3 sequences, 95% of them singletons; the top ten hold about 0.22%. Source material: CD8+ T cells from PBMCs. The receptors shown here come from a human donor in good health.

The chain recombines TRBV7-9 with TRBJ2-1; perhaps TRBD2 as D (6 bases). Germline V gene lookup returns CDR1 SEHNR and CDR2 FQNEAQ (reference sequence). There are 16 residues in the CDR3. Deletions cut 1 base from V and 3 bases from J, with 13 bases between. The CDR3 reads CASSLVRAGGYNEQFF. DNA for the CDR3: TGTGCCAGCAGCTTAGTACGAGCGGGCGGCTACAATGAGCAGTTCTTC.

This chain links TRBV9 with TRBJ1-4; D is undetermined. The CDR3 contains 17 residues. The V gene lost 4 bases and the J gene lost 3 bases, with 19 bases spanning the gap. Germline V gene data show CDR1 as SGDLS and CDR2 as YYNGEE. In nucleotides, the CDR3 is TGTGCCAGCAGCCCAGAAGGGATACTTAGGGCTAATGAAAAACTGTTTTTT. As protein: CASSPEGILRANEKLFF. Full variable domain (missing parts from reference TRBV9 and TRBJ1-4): DSGVTQTPKHLITATGQRVTLRCSPRSGDLSVYWYQQSLDQGLQFLIQYYNGEERAKGNILERFSAQQFPDLHSELNLSSLELGDSALYFCASSPEGILRANEKLFFGSGTQLSVL.

The chain carries TRBV7-9 and TRBJ1-2, with 9 nucleotides matching TRBD1. V trimming: 2 bases; J trimming: 4 bases; junction bases outside the gene matches: 5. The CDR3 consists of 15 residues. CDR1 SEHNR and CDR2 FQNEAQ come from the germline V gene (reference sequence). In nucleotides, the CDR3 is TGTGCCAGCAGCTTAACAGGGGGCAACCTCTATGGCTACACCTTC. The encoded protein is CASSLTGGNLYGYTF. The entire variable domain, with the rest obtained from reference TRBV7-9 and TRBJ1-2, is as follows: DTGVSQNPRHKITKRGQNVTFRCDPISEHNRLYWYRQTLGQGPEFLTYFQNEAQLEKSRLLSDRFSAERPKGSFSTLEIQRTEQGDSAMYLCASSLTGGNLYGYTFGSGTRLTVV.

The chain combines TRBV5-1 with TRBJ1-1, with D possibly matching TRBD1 (6 bases). Germline V lookup: CDR1 SGHRS, CDR2 YFSETQ. The CDR3 length is 15 residues. Deletions cut 0 bases from V and 0 bases from J, with 9 bases between. Here the CDR3 DNA reads TGCGCCAGCAGCTTGGTAGGGGGGCTGAACACTGAAGCTTTCTTT. Translating gives CASSLVGGLNTEAFF.

The gene calls are TRBV5-1 and TRBJ2-1; 7 bases agree with TRBD2. Losses at the gene ends were 0 bases for V and 4 bases for J; bases not matched to a gene: 1. This CDR3 contains 14 residues. CDR1 and CDR2 (germline): SGHRS, YFSETQ. CDR3 amino acids: CASSLGGGYNEQFF. Here the CDR3 DNA reads TGCGCCAGCAGCTTGGGCGGGGGTTACAATGAGCAGTTCTTC.

This rearrangement joins TRBV4-1 to TRBJ2-3, with D unresolved. The CDR3 consists of 15 residues. The V and J ends lost 0 bases and 0 bases respectively, with 7 bases between them. Germline assignment: CDR1 MGHRA and CDR2 YSYEKL. CDR3 protein: CASSQDPTSTDTQYF. CDR3 nucleotide sequence: TGCGCCAGCAGCCAAGATCCGACAAGCACAGATACGCAGTATTTT.

The gene calls are TRBV3-1 and TRBJ2-7; D might be TRBD1 or TRBD2, each matching 5 bases. Germline V gene sequence: CDR1 LGHDT, CDR2 YNNKEL (reference sequence). The CDR3 length is 15 residues. Trimming cost V 0 bases and J 5 bases, with 14 bases left between them. CDR3 loop: CASSQDPGPRDEQYF. The CDR3 coding sequence is TGTGCCAGCAGCCAAGATCCGGGGCCGAGGGACGAGCAGTACTTC.

The chain combines TRBV7-9 with TRBJ1-6, with D maybe TRBD1 (5 bases). CDR3 length: 15 residues. CDR1 and CDR2 (germline): SEHNR, FQNEAQ (reference sequence). V was pared by 4 bases and J by 8 bases, with 15 bases between. The CDR3 loop is CASSSENWGDSPLHF. The CDR3 DNA is TGTGCCAGCAGCTCGGAGAATTGGGGGGATTCACCCCTCCACTTT.

This sequence joins TRBV5-1 and TRBJ1-1; 7 positions match TRBD1. The CDR3 is made up of 15 amino acids. The V gene end was trimmed by 0 bases and the J gene end by 0 bases; junction bases not matched to a gene: 2. Germline CDR1 and CDR2: SGHRS and YFSETQ. DNA of the CDR3: TGCGCCAGCAGCTTGGAACAGGGGCTGAACACTGAAGCTTTCTTT. This sequence encodes CASSLEQGLNTEAFF.

The chain recombines TRBV20-1 with TRBJ2-7; D call uncertain. V lost 1 base, J lost 2 bases, and 3 bases lay in between. The CDR3 consists of 11 residues. Germline CDR1 is DFQATT and CDR2 is SNEGSKA (reference sequence). CDR3 coding DNA: TGCAGTGCTAGAGGGCCCTACGAGCAGTACTTC. Protein product: CSARGPYEQYF.

The chain has TRBV6-4 and TRBJ2-3; a weak D match, TRBD2 (5 bases). CDR1 MRHNA and CDR2 SNTAGT come from the germline V gene. Trimming removed 6 bases at V and 5 bases at J, with 12 bases between. The length of the CDR3 is 13 residues. CDR3 in amino acids: CASSWTLGDTQYF. CDR3 DNA sequence: TGTGCCAGCAGCTGGACTCTGGGAGATACGCAGTATTTT.

The count of this clonotype is one. This sequence joins TRBV7-3 and TRBJ2-1; the match to TRBD2 covers 7 bases. The CDR3 has 14 residues. V shed 6 bases and J 6 bases; nucleotides not matched to a gene: 8. Germline CDR1 and CDR2: SGHTA and FQGTGA. Here the CDR3 DNA reads TGTGCCAGCAGGGATTCTAGCGGAGCCAATGAGCAGTTCTTC. Translation gives CASRDSSGANEQFF.

The rearrangement joins TRBV4-2 to TRBJ2-7; 8 bases map to TRBD1. J was trimmed by 3 bases and V by 3 bases; bases with no gene match: 4. CDR3 size: 14 residues. The germline V gene has CDR1 LGHNA and CDR2 YNFKEQ. This CDR3 is CASSQWTGSYEQYF. The CDR3 nucleotides are TGTGCCAGCAGCCAGTGGACAGGGAGCTACGAGCAGTACTTC.

The chain carries TRBV3-1 and TRBJ2-2, with a weak D call TRBD1 (6 bases). The germline CDR1 and CDR2 sequences are LGHDT and YNNKEL (reference sequence). V was pared by 7 bases and J by 10 bases, with 22 bases between. CDR3 length equals 15 residues. This chain's CDR3 is CASTKVTGPIKELFF. CDR3 nucleotide sequence: TGTGCCAGCACTAAAGTCACAGGGCCCATTAAGGAGCTGTTTTTT.

The chain couples TRBV4-3 to TRBJ2-1; 11 nucleotides align to TRBD2. This CDR3 has 16 amino acids. CDR1 is LGHNA and CDR2 is YSLEER in the germline V gene. V shed 1 base, J shed 4 bases, and the junction held 3 bases outside the gene matches. CDR3 sequence (DNA): TGCGCCAGCAGCCAAGTTACTAGCGGGGGTTACAATGAGCAGTTCTTC. Translation gives CASSQVTSGGYNEQFF.

The V and J genes are TRBV4-1 and TRBJ2-7, with D hard to call. V lost 4 bases and J 3 bases, leaving 10 bases between the germline ends. This CDR3 is built from 13 residues. CDR1 MGHRA and CDR2 YSYEKL come from the germline V gene. CDR3 protein: CASSLRLNYEQYV. The CDR3, as DNA: TGCGCCAGCAGCCTCAGACTTAACTACGAGCAGTACGTC.

The gene calls are TRBV3-1 and TRBJ2-7; no definite D call. Germline values: CDR1 LGHDT, CDR2 YNNKEL (reference sequence). The V and J ends lost 4 bases and 2 bases respectively, with 9 bases between them. The CDR3 has 13 amino acids. The DNA of the CDR3 is TGTGCCAGCAGCCTAGGACCGGCCTACGAGCAGTACTTC. This sequence encodes CASSLGPAYEQYF.

This chain links TRBV7-8 with TRBJ2-2; D unclear. V was clipped by 5 bases and J by 8 bases, with 9 bases between them. Germline CDR1 is SGHVS and CDR2 is FQNEAQ. The CDR3 has 12 residues. CDR3: CASSPLGGELFF. The CDR3 DNA reads as TGTGCCAGCAGCCCCCTGGGAGGGGAGCTGTTTTTT.

The chain links TRBV6-5 to TRBJ2-2, with D unclear. Germline V gives CDR1 MNHEY, CDR2 SVGAGI. V was trimmed by 4 bases and J by 1 base, leaving 10 bases between them. The CDR3 is 15 amino acids. The CDR3 is CASSWSSWNTGELFF. The CDR3 DNA is TGTGCCAGCAGTTGGAGTAGTTGGAACACCGGGGAGCTGTTTTTT.

The chain carries TRBV30 and TRBJ1-4; D unresolved. Trimming took off 3 bases at V and 8 bases at J, with 10 bases between the two ends. CDR3 length equals 12 residues. Germline assignment: CDR1 GTSNPN and CDR2 SVGIG (reference sequence). The CDR3 loop reads CAWSPAGEKLFF. DNA for the CDR3: TGTGCCTGGAGCCCGGCTGGGGAAAAACTGTTTTTT.

The chain couples TRBV3-1 to TRBJ2-2; D possibly corresponds to TRBD2 (6 bases). V dropped 3 bases and J dropped 6 bases, with 20 bases sitting between them. The CDR3 contains 17 residues. The germline V gene encodes CDR1 LGHDT and CDR2 YNNKEL (reference sequence). CDR3 protein: CASSHFSRDSAPGELFF. CDR3 DNA sequence: TGTGCCAGCAGCCACTTTTCCCGGGACTCGGCTCCCGGGGAGCTGTTTTTT.

The rearrangement links TRBV4-1 to TRBJ1-3; D uncertain. The CDR3 runs to 16 residues. Trimming cost V 1 base and J 0 bases, with 10 bases left between them. CDR1 is MGHRA and CDR2 is YSYEKL in the germline V gene. The CDR3 spells CASSQVVGFSGNTIYF. Here the CDR3 DNA reads TGCGCCAGCAGCCAAGTGGTGGGGTTCTCTGGAAACACCATATATTTT.

The CDR3 sequence is CASSWGTSGENYGYTF. In DNA, the CDR3 is TGTGCCAGCAGTTGGGGCACCTCGGGGGAGAACTATGGCTACACCTTC. The chain is built from TRBV28 and TRBJ1-2; TRBD1 might be the D (5 bases). From germline, CDR1 is MDHEN and CDR2 SYDVKM. The CDR3 length is 16 residues. The V end was cut by 4 bases, the J end by 2 bases, with 17 bases between.

The chain carries TRBV6-4 and TRBJ2-1; maybe TRBD2 (5 bases). This CDR3 has 15 amino acids. V dropped 6 bases and J dropped 0 bases, with 12 bases sitting between them. Germline-derived CDR1 and CDR2 are MRHNA and SNTAGT. CDR3: CASSASGSSYNEQFF. The CDR3 DNA reads as TGTGCCAGCAGCGCCAGCGGTAGCTCCTACAATGAGCAGTTCTTC.

This chain links TRBV2 with TRBJ1-5, with D maybe TRBD1 (5 bases). The CDR3 covers 14 residues. Germline V CDR1 and CDR2: SNHLY, FYNNEI. V gave up 3 bases and J gave up 9 bases, with 15 bases separating them. CDR3 loop: CASSEEQGRRPQHF. In DNA form, the CDR3 reads TGTGCCAGCAGTGAGGAGCAGGGTCGACGGCCCCAGCATTTT.

The chain carries TRBV7-9 and TRBJ2-7; 10 nucleotides line up with TRBD2. CDR1 SEHNR and CDR2 FQNEAQ come from the germline V gene (reference sequence). Unmatched junction bases numbered 2, after V lost 0 bases and J lost 0 bases. This CDR3 spans 16 amino acids. This CDR3 reads CASSLALAGDSYEQYF. DNA for the CDR3: TGTGCCAGCAGCTTAGCCCTAGCGGGGGACTCCTACGAGCAGTACTTC.

This clonotype was counted only a few times. The V call is TRBV14, the J call TRBJ2-1; D perhaps matches TRBD1 (6 bases). Germline CDR1 is SGHDN and CDR2 is FVKESK. V was clipped by 0 bases and J by 0 bases, with 9 bases between them. The CDR3 loop spans 16 amino acids. CDR3 sequence reads: CASSQDKDSSYNEQFF. DNA for the CDR3: TGTGCCAGCAGCCAAGATAAGGACAGCTCCTACAATGAGCAGTTCTTC.

The CDR3 loop is CASSILTGVEQYF. The CDR3 region has the DNA TGTGCCAGCAGCATCTTGACCGGCGTCGAGCAGTACTTC. The chain employs TRBV7-9 and TRBJ2-7; D not certain. The CDR3 runs to 13 residues. V lost 5 bases and J lost 6, with 14 bases in between. Looked up from germline, CDR1 is SEHNR and CDR2 is FQNEAQ (reference sequence).

The chain uses TRBV20-1 and TRBJ2-5; TRBD2 might be the D (6 bases). CDR1 and CDR2 from the germline V gene are DFQATT and SNEGSKA (reference sequence). The CDR3 totals 14 residues. V shed 3 bases and J shed 3 bases, with 14 bases lying between them. The CDR3 region is CSASNRGSKETQYF. CDR3 sequence (DNA): TGCAGTGCTAGTAACCGGGGGAGCAAAGAGACCCAGTACTTC.